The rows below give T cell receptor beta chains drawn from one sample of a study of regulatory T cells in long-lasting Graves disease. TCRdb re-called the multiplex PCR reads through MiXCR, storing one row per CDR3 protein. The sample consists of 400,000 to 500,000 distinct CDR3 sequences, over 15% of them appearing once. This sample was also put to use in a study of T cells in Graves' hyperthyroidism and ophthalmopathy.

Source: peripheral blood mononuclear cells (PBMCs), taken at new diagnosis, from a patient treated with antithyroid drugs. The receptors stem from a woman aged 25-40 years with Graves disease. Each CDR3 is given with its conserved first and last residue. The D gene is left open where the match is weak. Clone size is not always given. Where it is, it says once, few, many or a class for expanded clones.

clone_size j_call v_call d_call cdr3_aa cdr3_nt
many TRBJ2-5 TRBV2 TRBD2 CASSRLAGRETQYF TGTGCCAGCTCCAGACTAGCGGGAAGGGAGACCCAGTACTTC
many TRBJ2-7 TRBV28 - CASSFSPHYEQYF TGTGCCAGCAGTTTTTCGCCCCATTACGAGCAGTACTTC
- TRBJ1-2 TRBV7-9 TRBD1 CASSEEGGDYGYTF TGTGCCAGCAGCGAAGAAGGGGGCGACTATGGCTACACCTTC
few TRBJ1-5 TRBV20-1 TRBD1 CSAWHRGQGLSNQPQHF TGCAGTGCCTGGCACAGGGGGCAGGGGTTAAGCAATCAGCCCCAGCATTTT
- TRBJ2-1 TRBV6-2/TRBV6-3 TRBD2 CASTRLADAYEQFF TGTGCCAGCACCAGGCTAGCGGATGCCTACGAGCAGTTCTTC
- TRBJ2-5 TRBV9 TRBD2 CASSAGGRAGSQETQYF TGTGCCAGCAGCGCGGGGGGGAGGGCAGGGTCGCAAGAGACCCAGTACTTC
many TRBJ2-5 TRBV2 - CASGGQGQETQYF TGTGCCAGCGGAGGTCAGGGACAAGAGACCCAGTACTTC
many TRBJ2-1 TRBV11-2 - CASSSIRGSYNEQFF TGTGCCAGCAGCTCTATCAGGGGATCCTACAATGAGCAGTTCTTC
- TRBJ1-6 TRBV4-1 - CASSQDFNSPLHF TGCGCCAGCAGCCAAGATTTTAATTCACCCCTCCACTTT
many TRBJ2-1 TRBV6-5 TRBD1 CASSYFGTGGDEQFF TGTGCCAGCAGTTATTTCGGGACAGGGGGTGATGAGCAGTTCTTC
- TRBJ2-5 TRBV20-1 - CGASPDGEETQYF TGCGGTGCTAGTCCGGACGGGGAAGAGACCCAGTACTTC
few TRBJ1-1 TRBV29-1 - CSVELAIMNTEAFF TGCAGCGTTGAGTTGGCTATCATGAACACTGAAGCTTTCTTT
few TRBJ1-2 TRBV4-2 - CASSQGLRASYGYTF TGTGCTAGCAGCCAAGGACTCAGGGCGAGCTATGGCTACACCTTC
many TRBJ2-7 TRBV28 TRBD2 CASSPPGGGYYEQYF TGTGCCAGCAGTCCCCCGGGGGGGGGATACTACGAGCAGTACTTC
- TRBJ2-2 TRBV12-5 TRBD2 CASGLVTTSGIARELFF TGTGCTAGTGGTTTGGTAACGACTAGCGGGATCGCCAGGGAGCTGTTTTTT
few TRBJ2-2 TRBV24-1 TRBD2 CATSGSGGIGELVF TGTGCCACCAGTGGCAGCGGGGGGATCGGGGAGCTGGTTTTT
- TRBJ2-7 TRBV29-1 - CSVEEPRDRREQYF TGCAGCGTCGAAGAGCCCCGGGACCGAAGGGAGCAGTACTTC
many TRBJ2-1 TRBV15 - CATRQEHNEQFF TGTGCCACTAGACAGGAACACAATGAGCAGTTCTTC
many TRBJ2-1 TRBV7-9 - CASSWDGTPAEQFF TGTGCCAGCAGCTGGGACGGAACCCCAGCTGAGCAGTTCTTC
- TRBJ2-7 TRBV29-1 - CSVEDRPYGEQYF TGCAGCGTTGAGGACCGACCTTATGGCGAGCAGTACTTC
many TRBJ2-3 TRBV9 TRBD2 CASSDGLAGVLETQYF TGTGCCAGCAGCGACGGACTAGCGGGAGTATTAGAAACGCAGTATTTT
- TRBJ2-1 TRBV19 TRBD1 CASSRTGQADNEQFF TGTGCCAGTAGTCGAACCGGACAGGCAGACAATGAGCAGTTCTTC
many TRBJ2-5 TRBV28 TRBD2 CASSLRTSGIEQETQYF TGTGCCAGCAGTTTACGGACTAGCGGGATAGAACAAGAGACCCAGTACTTC
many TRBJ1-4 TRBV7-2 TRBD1 CASSVGTGPNEKLFF TGTGCCAGCAGCGTCGGGACAGGGCCAAATGAAAAACTGTTTTTT
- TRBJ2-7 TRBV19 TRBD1 CASSIDDRVRYEQYF TGTGCCAGTAGTATCGATGACAGGGTACGGTACGAGCAGTACTTC